A single sample is the source of the 28 T cell receptor beta chains below, sequenced in a study of T-cell reconstitution after alpha-beta-depleted transplantation in children (dated by TCRdb to between 2015 and 2016). The library was produced with PCR. Sequencing relied on an Illumina HiSeq 2500. To normalize quantification of the TCRbeta repertoire, the TCR libraries were built with molecular barcoding that relied on unique molecular identifiers. Through fastp at Q25 and MiXCR, TCRdb rebuilt clones from the public reads, retaining in-frame beta chains. Rows with one shared CDR3 protein collapse into an entry with the most common genes and DNA. Within this sample are about 610,000 distinct CDR3 sequences, with roughly a tenth of them counted one time only. Together, the top ten hold about 4.3% of the sample. Sequenced here: PBMCs from the stem cell graft donor, sampled from the stem cell graft. These receptors originate from a human donor who donated a stem cell graft to a child with acute myeloid leukemia.

The table lists this clonotype with a few counts. The chain recombines TRBV20-1 with TRBJ1-5; D unclear. The CDR3 is 13 residues long. CDR1 is DFQATT, CDR2 SNEGSKA, per germline (reference sequence). The germline V and J ends were trimmed by 6 bases and 6 bases, with 15 bases remaining between them. The CDR3 coding sequence is TGCAGTGCCTCCGGGGTTGGCGGTCAGCCCCAGCATTTT. This codes for CSASGVGGQPQHF.

The chain combines TRBV28 with TRBJ1-2; D is unresolved. CDR1 is MDHEN, CDR2 SYDVKM, per germline. This CDR3 comprises 13 residues. Trimming removed 7 bases at V and 8 bases at J, with 17 bases between. In nucleotides, the CDR3 is TGTGCCAGCACCCGTCCCGGCTTGTGGGGCTACACCTTC. Amino acid sequence: CASTRPGLWGYTF.

This clonotype was observed a handful of times. This chain uses TRBV24-1 with TRBJ1-2; D ambiguous. Germline CDR1 and CDR2: KGHDR and SFDVKD. The CDR3 runs 16 residues. Trimming cost V 1 base and J 1 base, with 12 bases left between them. CDR3 in amino acids: CATSDFGGPDNYGYTF. The CDR3, as DNA: TGTGCCACCAGTGATTTCGGAGGACCAGATAACTATGGCTACACCTTC.

The chain combines TRBV5-1 with TRBJ2-7, with unresolved D. Germline lookup yields CDR1 SGHRS and CDR2 YFSETQ. V lost 1 base and J lost 5, with 4 bases in between. This CDR3 contains 11 residues. The CDR3 spells CASSLMNEQYF. CDR3 DNA sequence: TGCGCCAGCAGCTTGATGAACGAGCAGTACTTC.

This chain uses TRBV25-1 with TRBJ2-5; D remains unclear. Trimming took off 6 bases at V and 5 bases at J, with 13 bases between the two ends. This CDR3 is built from 13 residues. Germline loops: CDR1 MGHDK, CDR2 SYGVNS. This CDR3 is CASSSASRETQYF. CDR3 DNA sequence: TGTGCCAGCAGCTCCGCCAGCCGGGAGACCCAGTACTTC.

There are many counts of this clonotype. The genes are TRBV4-3 and TRBJ2-6; 7 bases align to TRBD1. V shed 1 base and J 2 bases; nucleotides not matched to a gene: 11. CDR3 length equals 19 residues. Per germline, CDR1 LGHNA and CDR2 YSLEER. This CDR3 reads CASSQVIGGATAGANVLTF. For the CDR3, the DNA is TGCGCCAGCAGCCAAGTAATAGGGGGCGCAACCGCTGGGGCCAACGTCCTGACTTTC.

This clonotype appeared many times. V is TRBV20-1 and J is TRBJ2-1; 7 nucleotides match TRBD2. The trim removed 3 bases at V and 12 bases at J, leaving 11 bases unmatched. Per germline, CDR1 DFQATT and CDR2 SNEGSKA (reference sequence). This CDR3 comprises 13 residues. CDR3 region: CSAREIAGGGQFF. The CDR3 coding sequence is TGCAGTGCTAGGGAAATAGCGGGCGGGGGGCAGTTCTTC.

This clonotype was seen many times. The rearrangement uses TRBV25-1 and TRBJ2-3; the D gene is possibly TRBD2 (5 bases). Germline V CDR1 and CDR2: MGHDK, SYGVNS. The CDR3 is made up of 15 amino acids. Between the trimmed V and J ends, which lost 4 bases and 4 bases, there was a span of 15 bases. CDR3 in amino acids: CASSGTQGSSDTQYF. DNA of the CDR3: TGTGCCAGCAGTGGGACTCAAGGCTCTTCAGATACGCAGTATTTT.

There are a few counts of this clonotype. V usage is TRBV4-2 and J usage is TRBJ2-1, with D possibly matching TRBD2 (5 bases). The CDR3 length is 17 residues. From germline, CDR1 is LGHNA and CDR2 YNFKEQ. The V end lost 4 bases, the J end lost 0 bases, and 16 bases lay between the germline ends. CDR3 region: CASSPKPSLSSYNEQFF. CDR3 nucleotides: TGTGCCAGCAGCCCTAAGCCTAGCCTTAGCTCCTACAATGAGCAGTTCTTC.

The chain employs TRBV12-3 or TRBV12-4 and TRBJ2-2; 10 bases align to TRBD2. This CDR3 is built from 15 residues. After removal of 1 base from V and 6 bases from J, the junction contained 2 bases not matched to a gene. The CDR3 region has the DNA TGTGCCAGCAGTTTAGTAGCGGGAGGTCCCGGGGAGCTGTTTTTT. Translated: CASSLVAGGPGELFF.

This clonotype was seen more than once but under ten times. J is TRBJ1-2 and V is TRBV6-2 or TRBV6-3; TRBD1 agrees at 10 bases. CDR1 is MNHEY and CDR2 is SVGEGT in the germline V gene. V lost 4 bases, J lost 8 bases, and 7 bases stayed unmatched. The CDR3 runs to 14 residues. CDR3 residues: CASSSRDRGWGYTF. The CDR3 DNA is TGTGCCAGCAGTTCCCGGGACAGGGGATGGGGCTACACCTTC.

DNA of the CDR3: TGCAGTGCTAGAAGTAGTCCCCTAGCCAAAAACATTCAGTACTTC. Translating it yields CSARSSPLAKNIQYF. This sequence joins TRBV20-1 and TRBJ2-4; the D is unclear. V was cut by 2 bases and J by 0 bases, with 11 bases left in between. The CDR3 contains 15 residues. CDR1 is DFQATT and CDR2 is SNEGSKA in the germline V gene (reference sequence).

Many counts were recorded for this clonotype. The V gene is TRBV29-1, the J gene TRBJ2-7; TRBD2 is a possible D gene (6 bases). The CDR3 has 13 residues. The V end lost 2 bases, the J end lost 1 base, and 9 bases lay between the germline ends. Germline V gene sequence: CDR1 SQVTM, CDR2 ANQGSEA. The CDR3 region is CSVELAGSYEQYF. The DNA for the CDR3 is TGCAGCGTTGAACTGGCGGGGTCCTACGAGCAGTACTTC.

The V call is TRBV12-3 or TRBV12-4, the J call TRBJ2-3; D might be TRBD2 (6 bases). CDR3 length: 14 residues. The V end was cut by 9 bases, the J end by 6 bases, with 19 bases between. CDR3 in DNA: TGTGCCAGTTCCCTCAAGGCTAGCGTTGATACGCAGTATTTT. The encoded protein is CASSLKASVDTQYF.

This clonotype was counted a few times. V gene TRBV12-3 or TRBV12-4 combines with J gene TRBJ1-4; the D is unclear. The CDR3 runs 16 residues. Trimming left V 3 bases short and J 0 bases short, with 11 bases between. For the CDR3, the DNA is TGTGCCAGCAGTTTTCAGCAGGCCGCAACTAATGAAAAACTGTTTTTT. It translates to CASSFQQAATNEKLFF.

The J gene is TRBJ2-2, the V gene TRBV15, with TRBD2 matching over 7 bases. The germline V gene encodes CDR1 LNHNV and CDR2 YYDKDF (reference sequence). Trimming took 1 base from V and 1 from J; bases not matched to a gene: 0. The CDR3 loop spans 15 amino acids. The CDR3 here is CATSRAGGNTGELFF. CDR3 sequence (DNA): TGTGCCACCAGCAGAGCGGGAGGGAACACCGGGGAGCTGTTTTTT.

This clonotype has a count of ten or more. The genes are TRBV15 and TRBJ2-5; 7 positions agree with TRBD2. Germline values: CDR1 LNHNV, CDR2 YYDKDF (reference sequence). This CDR3 has 13 amino acids. Germline trimming cut 3 bases from V and 2 bases from J; bases unmatched to any gene: 0. CDR3 DNA: TGTGCCACCAGCAGGGGACTACAAGAGACCCAGTACTTC. Residues: CATSRGLQETQYF. Drawing the rest from reference TRBV15 and TRBJ2-5, the complete variable domain is DAMVIQNPRYQVTQFGKPVTLSCSQTLNHNVMYWYQQKSSQAPKLLFHYYDKDFNNEADTPDNFQSRRPNTSFCFLDIRSPGLGDTAMYLCATSRGLQETQYFGPGTRLLVL.

This clonotype was found many times. The V call is TRBV15, the J call TRBJ2-7; a possible D gene is TRBD2 (6 bases). The CDR3 loop spans 15 amino acids. Germline CDR1 and CDR2: LNHNV and YYDKDF (reference sequence). Trimming pared 0 bases from V and 2 bases from J, leaving 11 bases between. The CDR3 loop is CATSRDGGDAYEQYF. The CDR3 nucleotides are TGTGCCACCAGCAGAGATGGAGGGGACGCCTACGAGCAGTACTTC.

This clonotype was counted many times. The chain is built from TRBV18 and TRBJ2-7, with unresolved D. Trimming left V 8 bases short and J 2 bases short, with 13 bases between. CDR1 KGHSH and CDR2 LQKENI come from the germline V gene. This CDR3 comprises 13 residues. The CDR3 protein is CASSPPGAYEQYF. The DNA for the CDR3 is TGTGCCAGCAGCCCCCCTGGGGCCTACGAGCAGTACTTC.

The chain combines TRBV30 with TRBJ2-1, with a tentative D call TRBD2 (6 bases). The ends were cut back, 4 bases at V and 8 bases at J, with 18 bases in the middle. The CDR3 runs 14 residues. Germline CDR1 and CDR2: GTSNPN and SVGIG (reference sequence). Here the CDR3 DNA reads TGTGCCTGGACATCAGCGACGGGAGACGATGAGCAGTTCTTC. It yields the protein CAWTSATGDDEQFF.

This clonotype has just a few counts. The genes are TRBV4-2 and TRBJ2-7; 13 nucleotides line up with TRBD2. Germline V lookup: CDR1 LGHNA, CDR2 YNFKEQ. Trimming removed 0 bases from V and 5 bases from J; junction bases left unmatched: 4. This CDR3 is built from 16 residues. CDR3: CASSQDGLAGVNEQYF. The CDR3 bases are TGTGCCAGCAGCCAAGATGGACTAGCGGGAGTAAACGAGCAGTACTTC.

This clonotype was observed a handful of times. The CDR3 sequence is CAISVHGGTDTQYF. The CDR3 DNA reads as TGTGCCATCAGTGTGCACGGGGGCACAGATACGCAGTATTTT. J is TRBJ2-3 and V is TRBV10-3, with D perhaps matching TRBD2 (5 bases). The V end lost 4 bases, the J end lost 1 base, and 9 bases lay between the germline ends. This CDR3 is built from 14 residues. Per germline, CDR1 ENHRY and CDR2 SYGVKD.

This clonotype came up many times. The chain links TRBV20-1 to TRBJ2-3; D call uncertain. This CDR3 contains 12 residues. The germline V gene encodes CDR1 DFQATT and CDR2 SNEGSKA (reference sequence). With 6 bases removed from V and 1 base from J, the gap between germline ends came to 8 bases. CDR3 in amino acids: CSARTGTDTQYF. The CDR3 bases are TGCAGTGCCAGGACCGGCACAGATACGCAGTATTTT.

This chain joins TRBV6-2 or TRBV6-3 and TRBJ2-1, with TRBD2 matching 9 bases. The CDR3 is 15 amino acids. V lost 2 bases and J lost 9; bases outside the gene matches: 8. Germline CDR1 and CDR2: MNHEY and SVGEGT. CDR3 region: CASSYVGLAGAEQFF. The CDR3 DNA follows: TGTGCCAGCAGTTACGTGGGACTAGCAGGCGCTGAGCAGTTCTTC.

This clonotype has just a few counts. The J gene is TRBJ1-3, the V gene TRBV12-3 or TRBV12-4, with D hard to call. The CDR3 length is 14 residues. Trimming pared 11 bases from V and 0 bases from J, leaving 14 bases between. The CDR3 DNA reads as TGTGCCGGTACTGACGGCAGCTCTGGAAACACCATATATTTT. It specifies CAGTDGSSGNTIYF.

This clonotype has at least ten counts. The chain has TRBV2 and TRBJ2-7; D not resolved. The CDR3 sequence is 10 residues long. Trimming removed 5 bases at V and 3 bases at J, with 2 bases between. Germline CDR1 is SNHLY and CDR2 is FYNNEI. The CDR3 coding sequence is TGTGCCAGCAGTAACTACGAGCAGTACTTC. It yields the protein CASSNYEQYF.

This clonotype was counted ten times or more. This chain joins TRBV15 and TRBJ2-4; perhaps TRBD1 as D (6 bases). Germline V gene sequence: CDR1 LNHNV, CDR2 YYDKDF (reference sequence). This CDR3 has 16 amino acids. Trimming took 0 bases from V and 3 from J, leaving 12 bases between them. The DNA for the CDR3 is TGTGCCACCAGCAGAGAAGGACAGATGGGCAAAAACATTCAGTACTTC. Translated, it gives CATSREGQMGKNIQYF. Variable domain in full (rest from reference TRBV15 and TRBJ2-4): DAMVIQNPRYQVTQFGKPVTLSCSQTLNHNVMYWYQQKSSQAPKLLFHYYDKDFNNEADTPDNFQSRRPNTSFCFLDIRSPGLGDTAMYLCATSREGQMGKNIQYFGAGTRLSVL.

The J gene is TRBJ2-7, the V gene TRBV29-1, with TRBD2 matching over 11 bases. Trimming took 5 bases from V and 6 from J; bases not matched to a gene: 9. Germline assignment: CDR1 SQVTM and CDR2 ANQGSEA. The CDR3 consists of 14 residues. CDR3 DNA: TGCAGCGTTCGATTAGCGGGAGGGCCAGGCGAGCAGTACTTC. Its protein is CSVRLAGGPGEQYF.